What follows are 4 T cell receptor beta chains derived from one specimen sequenced in a study of T cells in localized non-small cell lung cancer. Method: immunoSEQ multiplex PCR; TCRdb's copy keeps in-frame clones and lacks some. The profile shows approximately 89,000 clones, over 60% of them singletons. Sequencing used PBMCs, obtained before any cancer treatment. These receptors originate from a man aged 40 to 69 with stage II squamous cell lung carcinoma.

The sample holds a few counts of this clone. The V and J genes are TRBV7-6 and TRBJ1-6; D ambiguous. Germline V gene data show CDR1 as SGHVS and CDR2 as FNYEAQ. The V gene lost 5 bases and the J gene lost 8 bases, with 10 bases spanning the gap. CDR3 length equals 13 residues. CDR3 sequence reads: CASSPYTDSPLHF. CDR3 bases: TGTGCCAGCAGCCCATATACGGATTCACCCCTCCACTTT. Using reference TRBV7-6 and TRBJ1-6 for the parts outside the CDR3, the full variable domain is GAGVSQSPRYKVTKRGQDVALRCDPISGHVSLYWYRQALGQGPEFLTYFNYEAQQDKSGLPNDRFSAERPEGSISTLTIQRTEQRDSAMYRCASSPYTDSPLHFGNGTRLTVT.

The chain carries TRBV7-9 and TRBJ2-7; possibly TRBD1 for D (6 bases). The CDR3 is 17 amino acids. Trimming took off 5 bases at V and 1 base at J, with 21 bases between the two ends. Germline lookup yields CDR1 SEHNR and CDR2 FQNEAQ (reference sequence). DNA for the CDR3: TGTGCCAGCAGCCCCCGTTACAGGGCGGAGGCTTCCTACGAGCAGTACTTC. Translation: CASSPRYRAEASYEQYF.

The chain employs TRBV9 and TRBJ2-1, with 10 bases matching TRBD1. V dropped 1 base and J dropped 3; count of bases not matched to a gene: 1. This CDR3 spans 15 amino acids. CDR1 and CDR2 (germline): SGDLS, YYNGEE. Here the CDR3 reads CASSVRDRGYNEQFF. The DNA for the CDR3 is TGTGCCAGCAGCGTAAGGGACAGGGGCTACAATGAGCAGTTCTTC.

This chain uses TRBV7-9 with TRBJ2-1, with 13 bases matching TRBD2. CDR1 SEHNR and CDR2 FQNEAQ come from the germline V gene (reference sequence). The V gene end was trimmed by 4 bases and the J gene end by 9 bases; junction bases not matched to a gene: 9. This CDR3 region has 16 residues. The CDR3 spells CASSSARTSGSSEQFF. CDR3 coding DNA: TGTGCCAGCAGCTCGGCCCGGACTAGCGGGAGTTCTGAGCAGTTCTTC.